Listed below are T cell receptor beta chains from one sample, sequenced in a study of blood T cell repertoires in COVID-19. The method was immunoSEQ multiplex PCR; TCRdb's version includes in-frame clones alone and lacks a portion of them. The table shows roughly 67,000 clones, with 85% occurring only once. Sample: peripheral blood. Source of these receptors: a man aged 50-59 years with acute or convalescent COVID-19. CDR3s include the opening cysteine and the closing phenylalanine or tryptophan. D genes are given only for firm matches. Clone size, where shown, is once, few, many, or a class for clones that have expanded.

TRBJ1-3	TRBV7-9	NA	16	NA	TGTGCCAGCAGCCCCGACTCCGAGGCAGCTGGAAACACCATATATTTT	CASSPDSEAAGNTIYF
TRBJ1-2	TRBV6-5	TRBD1	13	NA	TGTGCCAGCAGCCGGACAGGGAACGGTGGCTACACCTTC	CASSRTGNGGYTF
TRBJ2-1	TRBV6-4	TRBD2	13	NA	TGTGCCAGCAGTGCTAGCGGGGACAATGAGCAGTTCTTC	CASSASGDNEQFF
TRBJ1-1	TRBV6-5	TRBD1	13	NA	TGTGCCAGCAGTATAGGACAGGGGGCGATGGCTTTCTTT	CASSIGQGAMAFF
TRBJ1-6	TRBV14	NA	18	NA	TGTGCCAGCAGCCCTAGATGGACAGAAAGCTCCTATAATTCACCCCTCCACTTT	CASSPRWTESSYNSPLHF
TRBJ1-5	TRBV24-1	NA	15	once	TGTGCCACCGATCCCGGAGGGGATAGCAATCAGCCCCAGCATTTT	CATDPGGDSNQPQHF
TRBJ2-1	TRBV27	TRBD2	15	NA	TGTGCCAGCAGTCTAGCGGGGGGTACTTACAATGAGCAGTTCTTC	CASSLAGGTYNEQFF
TRBJ2-1	TRBV6-5	TRBD1	16	NA	TGTGCCAGCAGTTACTTGGGACAGGGGGTAGGAAATGAGCAGTTCTTC	CASSYLGQGVGNEQFF
TRBJ2-1	TRBV7-6	TRBD2	14	NA	TGTGCCAGCAGCTTAGGAGGGACTAAGGATGAGCAGTTCTTC	CASSLGGTKDEQFF
TRBJ1-5	TRBV18	TRBD1	13	once	TGTGCCAGCTCACAACAGGGGGATCAGCCCCAGCATTTT	CASSQQGDQPQHF
TRBJ2-3	TRBV20-1	TRBD2	17	NA	TGCAGTGCTAGTGGACTAGCGGGGGGCTTTAGCACAGATACGCAGTATTTT	CSASGLAGGFSTDTQYF
TRBJ2-1	TRBV11-2	TRBD2	17	NA	TGTGCCAGCAGCTCTAGGAGGCTAGCGGAATCCTACAATGAGCAGTTCTTC	CASSSRRLAESYNEQFF
TRBJ1-2	TRBV6-1	NA	16	NA	TGTGCCAGCAGTGAAGAAGGCTACAGGCCTTTCTATGGCTACACCTTC	CASSEEGYRPFYGYTF
TRBJ1-5	TRBV27	TRBD1	15	once	TGTGCCAGCAGAAGGACAGGGGGCGTCGGGCAGCCCCAGCATTTT	CASRRTGGVGQPQHF
TRBJ2-2	TRBV5-1	NA	14	NA	TGCGCCAGCAGCTCGATGACAGGTTGGGGGGAGCTGTTTTTT	CASSSMTGWGELFF
TRBJ2-2	TRBV18	NA	16	NA	TGTGCCAGCTCACCTTATAGTCGGAGGGACACCGGGGAGCTGTTTTTT	CASSPYSRRDTGELFF
TRBJ1-2	TRBV6-1	TRBD1	15	NA	TGTGCCAGCAGTGACCAAGGGACAGGTTCCTATGGCTACACCTTC	CASSDQGTGSYGYTF
TRBJ2-1	TRBV7-9	NA	12	few	TGTGCCAGCAGCTTAGGCCGGGATGAGCAGTTCTTC	CASSLGRDEQFF
TRBJ1-5	TRBV19	NA	14	NA	TGTGCCACCTCCGGGACGGGGGGCAATCAGCCCCAGCATTTT	CATSGTGGNQPQHF
TRBJ1-5	TRBV27	NA	14	NA	TGTGCCAGCAGTCCTATCTTTAGCAATCAGCCCCAGCATTTT	CASSPIFSNQPQHF
TRBJ1-1	TRBV2	NA	15	NA	TGTGCCAGCAGTGAGGGTTTGGGGCTTGGCACTGAAGCTTTCTTT	CASSEGLGLGTEAFF
TRBJ1-4	TRBV30	NA	13	NA	TGTGCCTGGAGTGTCTCCTACAGGGAAAAACTGTTTTTT	CAWSVSYREKLFF